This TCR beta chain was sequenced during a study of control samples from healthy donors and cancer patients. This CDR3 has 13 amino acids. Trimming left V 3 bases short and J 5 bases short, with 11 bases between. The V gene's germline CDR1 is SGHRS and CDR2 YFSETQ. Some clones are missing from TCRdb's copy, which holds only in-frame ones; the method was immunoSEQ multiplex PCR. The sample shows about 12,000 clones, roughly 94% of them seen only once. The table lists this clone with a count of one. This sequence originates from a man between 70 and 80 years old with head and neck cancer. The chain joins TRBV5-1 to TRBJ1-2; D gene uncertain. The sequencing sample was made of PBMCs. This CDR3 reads CASSSELPYGYTF. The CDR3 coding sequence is TGCGCCAGCAGCTCAGAATTGCCATATGGCTACACCTTC.